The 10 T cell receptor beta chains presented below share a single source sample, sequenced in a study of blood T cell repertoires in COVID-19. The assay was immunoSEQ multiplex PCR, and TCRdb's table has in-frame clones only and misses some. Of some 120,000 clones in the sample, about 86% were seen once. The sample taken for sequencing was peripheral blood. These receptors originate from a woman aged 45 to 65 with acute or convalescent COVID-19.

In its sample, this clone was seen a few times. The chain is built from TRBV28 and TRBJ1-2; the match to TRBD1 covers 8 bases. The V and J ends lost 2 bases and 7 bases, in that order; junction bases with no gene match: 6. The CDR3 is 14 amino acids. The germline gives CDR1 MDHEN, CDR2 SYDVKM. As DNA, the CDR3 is TGTGCCAGCAGTTTAGTGCAGGGGGCGCGTGGCTACACCTTC. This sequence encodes CASSLVQGARGYTF.

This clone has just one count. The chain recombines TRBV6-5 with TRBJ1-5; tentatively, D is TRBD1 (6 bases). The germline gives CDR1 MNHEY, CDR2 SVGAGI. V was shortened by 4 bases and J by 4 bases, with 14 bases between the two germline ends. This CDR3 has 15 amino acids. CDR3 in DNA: TGTGCCAGCAGTTCAGGGGTACGCGTAAATCAGCCCCAGCATTTT. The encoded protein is CASSSGVRVNQPQHF.

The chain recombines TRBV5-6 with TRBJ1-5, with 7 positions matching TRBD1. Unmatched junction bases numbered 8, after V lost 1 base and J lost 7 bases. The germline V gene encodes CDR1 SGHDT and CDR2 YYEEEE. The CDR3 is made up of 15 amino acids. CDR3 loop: CASSLRGQAIQPQHF. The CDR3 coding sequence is TGTGCCAGCAGCTTGCGCGGACAGGCTATACAGCCCCAGCATTTT.

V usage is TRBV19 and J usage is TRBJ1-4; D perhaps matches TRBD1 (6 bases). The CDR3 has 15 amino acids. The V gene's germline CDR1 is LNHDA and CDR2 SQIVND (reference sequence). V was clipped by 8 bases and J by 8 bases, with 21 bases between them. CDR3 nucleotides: TGTGCCAGTCAAGCCGCCGGGGGGCGGGGGGAAAAACTGTTTTTT. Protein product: CASQAAGGRGEKLFF.

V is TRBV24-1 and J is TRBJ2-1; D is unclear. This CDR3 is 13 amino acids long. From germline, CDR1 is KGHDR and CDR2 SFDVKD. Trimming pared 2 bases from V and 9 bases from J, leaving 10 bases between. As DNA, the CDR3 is TGTGCCACCAGTGATTCCTCCGAGTTTGAGCAGTTCTTC. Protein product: CATSDSSEFEQFF.

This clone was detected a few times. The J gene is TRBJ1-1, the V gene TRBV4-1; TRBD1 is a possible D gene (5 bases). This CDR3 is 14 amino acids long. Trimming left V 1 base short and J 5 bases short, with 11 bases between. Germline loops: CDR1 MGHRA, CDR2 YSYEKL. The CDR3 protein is CASSQGLRGTEAFF. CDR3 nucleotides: TGCGCCAGCAGCCAAGGGCTACGGGGGACTGAAGCTTTCTTT.

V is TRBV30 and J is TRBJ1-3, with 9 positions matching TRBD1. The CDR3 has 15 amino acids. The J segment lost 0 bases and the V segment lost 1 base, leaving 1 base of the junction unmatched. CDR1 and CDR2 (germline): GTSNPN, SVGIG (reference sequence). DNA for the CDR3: TGTGCCTGGAGTGGACAGGGGGTCTCTGGAAACACCATATATTTT. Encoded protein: CAWSGQGVSGNTIYF.

The CDR3 here is CASSGEGNQPQHF. CDR3 sequence (DNA): TGTGCCTCCTCGGGGGAGGGCAATCAGCCCCAGCATTTT. V is TRBV30 and J is TRBJ1-5, with a possible D match to TRBD1 (5 bases). Trimming cost V 7 bases and J 2 bases, with 12 bases left between them. Per the germline V gene, CDR1 is GTSNPN and CDR2 is SVGIG (reference sequence). This CDR3 has 13 amino acids.

The CDR3 DNA sequence: TGTGCCAGCAGCAACGGACAGGGAAGCAATCAGCCCCAGCATTTT. The encoded protein is CASSNGQGSNQPQHF. This chain uses TRBV5-4 with TRBJ1-5, with TRBD1 matching 8 bases. CDR1 is SGHNT, CDR2 YYREEE, per germline (reference sequence). The V gene end was trimmed by 4 bases and the J gene end by 1 base; junction bases not matched to a gene: 4. There are 15 residues in the CDR3. Full variable domain (rest looked up from reference TRBV5-4 and TRBJ1-5): ETGVTQSPTHLIKTRGQQVTLRCSSQSGHNTVSWYQQALGQGPQFIFQYYREEENGRGNFPPRFSGLQFPNYSSELNVNALELDDSALYLCASSNGQGSNQPQHFGDGTRLSIL.

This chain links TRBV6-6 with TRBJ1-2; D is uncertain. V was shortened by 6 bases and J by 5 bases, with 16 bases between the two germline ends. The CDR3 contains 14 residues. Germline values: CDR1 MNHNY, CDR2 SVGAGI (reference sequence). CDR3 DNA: TGTGCCAGCAGCCTCGTAGTAGTATCATATGGCTACACCTTC. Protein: CASSLVVVSYGYTF.